What follows are 23 T cell receptor beta chains derived from one specimen sequenced in a study of shared clonotypes between healthy human individuals. Some clones are missing from TCRdb's copy, which holds only in-frame ones; the method was immunoSEQ multiplex PCR. This table holds 850,000 to 1,200,000 clones, around four fifths found once. Sequencing was performed on memory CD4+ T cells sorted from blood. Stated subset: CD45RA-negative fraction. The receptors here all came from a man between 18 and 29 years old in good health.

This chain uses TRBV7-9 with TRBJ2-3; D remains ambiguous. CDR1 is SEHNR, CDR2 FQNEAQ, per germline (reference sequence). The CDR3 is 14 residues long. Trimming removed 1 base at V and 2 bases at J, with 7 bases between. The CDR3 nucleotides are TGTGCCAGCAGCTTAGATTCCTACACAGATACGCAGTATTTT. Protein sequence: CASSLDSYTDTQYF.

The table lists this clone with a few counts. This sequence joins TRBV5-1 and TRBJ2-7, with 9 nucleotides matching TRBD2. V shed 4 bases, J shed 6 bases, and the junction held 11 bases outside the gene matches. The CDR3 length is 15 residues. Per germline, CDR1 SGHRS and CDR2 YFSETQ. CDR3 sequence (DNA): TGCGCCAGCAGCCCGGGCGGGGGGGGCGTTTTCGAGCAGTACTTC. Translation gives CASSPGGGGVFEQYF.

The chain uses TRBV10-3 and TRBJ2-7; D assignment may be TRBD1 or TRBD2 (5 bases each). Germline loops: CDR1 ENHRY, CDR2 SYGVKD. The CDR3 spans 15 residues. Trimming stripped 3 bases from V and 6 bases from J, with 18 bases between. The CDR3 here is CAISEFISGASEQYF. DNA of the CDR3: TGTGCCATCAGTGAATTCATCTCCGGGGCCTCCGAGCAGTACTTC.

V is TRBV5-1 and J is TRBJ1-1, with 8 positions matching TRBD1. CDR3 length: 13 amino acids. Germline assignment: CDR1 SGHRS and CDR2 YFSETQ. V was pared by 4 bases and J by 6 bases, with 5 bases of the junction left unmatched. In DNA form, the CDR3 reads TGCGCCAGCAGCCCGGGACAGGATCCTGAAGCTTTCTTT. Its protein is CASSPGQDPEAFF.

A few counts support this clone. The chain couples TRBV15 to TRBJ1-4, with D maybe TRBD1 (6 bases). V was clipped by 5 bases and J by 8 bases, with 18 bases between them. This CDR3 is built from 15 residues. Germline V gives CDR1 LNHNV, CDR2 YYDKDF (reference sequence). CDR3 in amino acids: CATSPRDGRGEKLFF. DNA for the CDR3: TGTGCCACCAGCCCCCGGGACGGAAGGGGGGAAAAACTGTTTTTT. The full variable domain, completed using reference TRBV15 and TRBJ1-4, is DAMVIQNPRYQVTQFGKPVTLSCSQTLNHNVMYWYQQKSSQAPKLLFHYYDKDFNNEADTPDNFQSRRPNTSFCFLDIRSPGLGDTAMYLCATSPRDGRGEKLFFGSGTQLSVL.

This clone turned up a few times. V and J are TRBV5-1 and TRBJ1-5; D uncertain. CDR3 length: 15 residues. Germline CDR1 is SGHRS and CDR2 is YFSETQ. The ends were cut back, 5 bases at V and 0 bases at J, with 12 bases in the middle. Here the CDR3 DNA reads TGCGCCAGCAGTCGCGAAGGAGATAGCAATCAGCCCCAGCATTTT. Amino acids: CASSREGDSNQPQHF.

The CDR3: CASSEEWGSSYEQYF. The CDR3 DNA follows: TGTGCCAGCAGTGAAGAATGGGGCAGCTCCTACGAGCAGTACTTC. The V and J genes are TRBV6-1 and TRBJ2-7, with D maybe TRBD1 (5 bases). This CDR3 region has 15 residues. V was pared by 1 base and J by 0 bases, with 10 bases between. Germline V gene lookup returns CDR1 MNHNS and CDR2 SASEGT.

The chain employs TRBV15 and TRBJ1-3; 7 bases are a match to TRBD1. Germline V gene data show CDR1 as LNHNV and CDR2 as YYDKDF (reference sequence). The CDR3 extends over 14 amino acids. J gave up 4 bases and V 5 bases, and 5 bases lay outside the gene matches. The CDR3: CATSYRGSGNTIYF. CDR3 bases: TGTGCCACCAGCTACAGGGGCTCGGGAAACACCATATATTTT.

This clone was seen a few times. The rearrangement joins TRBV15 to TRBJ1-2, with D possibly matching TRBD1 (6 bases). Deletions cut 0 bases from V and 4 bases from J, with 9 bases between. The CDR3 consists of 14 residues. Germline V gene sequence: CDR1 LNHNV, CDR2 YYDKDF (reference sequence). CDR3: CATSREQGSYGYTF. The DNA for the CDR3 is TGTGCCACCAGCAGAGAACAGGGAAGCTATGGCTACACCTTC.

A few counts support this clone. The same CDR3 also results from other DNA sequences found in this sample. This chain links TRBV15 with TRBJ1-1; D remains unclear. This CDR3 is built from 15 residues. The germline V gene encodes CDR1 LNHNV and CDR2 YYDKDF (reference sequence). The germline V and J ends were trimmed by 0 bases and 2 bases, with 10 bases remaining between them. CDR3: CATSRDRKDNTEAFF. CDR3 nucleotides: TGTGCCACCAGCAGAGACAGGAAAGATAACACTGAAGCTTTCTTT.

This chain uses TRBV4-3 with TRBJ2-7; 12 bases match TRBD2. V dropped 3 bases and J dropped 4; count of bases not matched to a gene: 7. The CDR3 totals 16 residues. Per the germline V gene, CDR1 is LGHNA and CDR2 is YSLEER. The CDR3 loop is CASSQGVGTSGYEQYF. The CDR3 DNA reads as TGCGCCAGCAGCCAGGGGGTGGGGACTAGCGGGTACGAGCAGTACTTC.

This rearrangement joins TRBV18 to TRBJ2-3; no clear D. There are 13 residues in the CDR3. CDR1 is KGHSH and CDR2 is LQKENI in the germline V gene. The V end was cut by 1 base, the J end by 6 bases, with 8 bases between. Here the CDR3 reads CASSPRRADTQYF. The CDR3 DNA reads as TGTGCCAGCTCACCACGCCGCGCGGATACGCAGTATTTT.

The genes are TRBV18 and TRBJ1-1; TRBD1 agrees at 9 bases. The germline V gene has CDR1 KGHSH and CDR2 LQKENI. The V and J ends lost 5 bases and 8 bases, in that order; junction bases with no gene match: 12. There are 15 residues in the CDR3. The CDR3 nucleotides read TGTGCCAGCTCATTCCCGGGACAGGGTGGCATGGAAGCTTTCTTT. It translates to CASSFPGQGGMEAFF.

The chain uses TRBV11-2 and TRBJ2-7; D ambiguous. Trimming left V 5 bases short and J 3 bases short, with 17 bases between. The CDR3 sequence is 15 residues long. CDR1 is SGHAT and CDR2 is FQNNGV in the germline V gene. The CDR3 is CASSHQKGGLYEQYF. The CDR3 DNA is TGTGCCAGCAGCCATCAAAAGGGCGGCCTCTACGAGCAGTACTTC.

The table lists this clone with a count of one. This chain joins TRBV27 and TRBJ2-1; 14 nucleotides match TRBD2. Germline-derived CDR1 and CDR2 are MNHEY and SMNVEV (reference sequence). Germline trimming cut 5 bases from V and 4 bases from J; bases unmatched to any gene: 4. The CDR3 loop spans 16 amino acids. CDR3 bases: TGTGCCAGCAGTGTCCGACTAGCGGGAGGGTACAATGAGCAGTTCTTC. Translating gives CASSVRLAGGYNEQFF.

The sample holds one count of this clone. V usage is TRBV6-1 and J usage is TRBJ2-3, with 8 bases aligning to TRBD1. Looked up from germline, CDR1 is MNHNS and CDR2 is SASEGT. The CDR3 is 15 residues long. Trimming removed 1 base from V and 5 bases from J; junction bases left unmatched: 5. In DNA, the CDR3 is TGTGCCAGCAGTGAAGATGGCAGGGGGCAAGATACGCAGTATTTT. It codes for CASSEDGRGQDTQYF.

The rearrangement links TRBV5-4 to TRBJ2-1, with 10 bases fitting TRBD1. V shed 4 bases and J 3 bases; nucleotides not matched to a gene: 7. The CDR3 sequence is 16 residues long. Per the germline V gene, CDR1 is SGHNT and CDR2 is YYREEE (reference sequence). For the CDR3, the DNA is TGTGCCAGCAGCGGCGACCGGGACAGGGGCTACAATGAGCAGTTCTTC. This codes for CASSGDRDRGYNEQFF.

The V and J genes are TRBV5-1 and TRBJ2-5; the match to TRBD1 covers 7 bases. Germline CDR1 and CDR2: SGHRS and YFSETQ. This CDR3 is built from 17 residues. After removal of 0 bases from V and 2 bases from J, the junction contained 10 bases not matched to a gene. The CDR3 sequence: CASSLATPGRGQETQYF. CDR3 nucleotide sequence: TGCGCCAGCAGCTTGGCCACTCCAGGCAGGGGGCAAGAGACCCAGTACTTC. Looking up the rest from reference TRBV5-1 and TRBJ2-5 gives the full variable domain: KAGVTQTPRYLIKTRGQQVTLSCSPISGHRSVSWYQQTPGQGLQFLFEYFSETQRNKGNFPGRFSGRQFSNSRSEMNVSTLELGDSALYLCASSLATPGRGQETQYFGPGTRLLVL.

The V gene is TRBV10-1, the J gene TRBJ2-3, with 11 bases lining up with TRBD2. Per the germline V gene, CDR1 is WNHNN and CDR2 is SYGVQD (reference sequence). The CDR3 loop spans 16 amino acids. Trimming at V came to 1 base and at J to 1 base, leaving 1 base not matched to a gene. The CDR3 DNA reads as TGCGCCAGCAGTGAGTTTAGCGGGGGGGGCACAGATACGCAGTATTTT. Translation: CASSEFSGGGTDTQYF.

The chain has TRBV19 and TRBJ2-5; D is uncertain. Trimming removed 1 base at V and 4 bases at J, with 10 bases between. CDR1 is LNHDA, CDR2 SQIVND, per germline (reference sequence). The CDR3 is made up of 14 amino acids. This CDR3 reads CASSIVGYPETQYF. The CDR3 DNA reads TGTGCCAGTAGTATAGTGGGGTACCCAGAGACCCAGTACTTC.

Only a few counts were recorded for this clone. J is TRBJ2-5 and V is TRBV7-9; D is perhaps TRBD1 or TRBD2 (5 bases each). The CDR3 consists of 14 residues. The germline gives CDR1 SEHNR, CDR2 FQNEAQ (reference sequence). With 2 bases removed from V and 1 base from J, the gap between germline ends came to 8 bases. The CDR3 sequence is CASSLRDPQETQYF. The CDR3 DNA reads TGTGCCAGCAGCTTACGGGACCCCCAAGAGACCCAGTACTTC.

About this clone: This is likely an artifact of a read error, given a far larger clone one base away. This specimen includes other DNA sequences encoding the same CDR3. The J gene is TRBJ1-4, the V gene TRBV2; 9 bases are a match to TRBD1. Trimming took 6 bases from V and 5 from J; bases not matched to a gene: 4. Germline CDR1 and CDR2: SNHLY and FYNNEI. The CDR3 covers 14 residues. The DNA for the CDR3 is TGTGCCAGCAGCCCCGGGACAGGGAATGAAAAACTGTTTTTT. Residues: CASSPGTGNEKLFF.

The rearrangement uses TRBV18 and TRBJ1-6, with 8 positions matching TRBD1. Germline V CDR1 and CDR2: KGHSH, LQKENI. The CDR3 runs to 15 residues. V shed 3 bases and J 7 bases; nucleotides not matched to a gene: 5. The CDR3 is CASSPTGALNSPLHF. The CDR3, as DNA: TGTGCCAGCTCACCGACAGGGGCGCTCAATTCACCCCTCCACTTT.